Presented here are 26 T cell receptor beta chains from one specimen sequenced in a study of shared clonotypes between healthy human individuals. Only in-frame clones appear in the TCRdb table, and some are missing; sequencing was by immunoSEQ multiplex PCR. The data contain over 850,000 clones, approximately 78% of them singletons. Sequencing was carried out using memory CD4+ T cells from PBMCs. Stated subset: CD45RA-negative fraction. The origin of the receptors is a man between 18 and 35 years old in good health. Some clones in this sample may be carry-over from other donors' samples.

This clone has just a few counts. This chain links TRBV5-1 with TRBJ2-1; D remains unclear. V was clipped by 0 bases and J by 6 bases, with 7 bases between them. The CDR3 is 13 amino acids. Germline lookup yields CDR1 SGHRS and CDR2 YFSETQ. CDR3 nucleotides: TGCGCCAGCAGCTTGGAAAGCCCCAATGAGCAGTTCTTC. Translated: CASSLESPNEQFF.

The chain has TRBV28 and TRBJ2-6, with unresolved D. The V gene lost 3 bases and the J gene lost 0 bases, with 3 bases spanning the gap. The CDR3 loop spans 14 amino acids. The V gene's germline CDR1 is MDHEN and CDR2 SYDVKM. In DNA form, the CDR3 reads TGTGCCAGCAGTTTGGGCTCTGGGGCCAACGTCCTGACTTTC. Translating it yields CASSLGSGANVLTF.

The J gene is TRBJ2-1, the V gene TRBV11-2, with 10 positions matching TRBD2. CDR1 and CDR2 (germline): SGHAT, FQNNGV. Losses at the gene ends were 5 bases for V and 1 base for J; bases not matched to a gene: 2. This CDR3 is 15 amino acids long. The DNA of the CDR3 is TGTGCCAGCAGCCAAGCGGGAGGGTCCTACAATGAGCAGTTCTTC. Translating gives CASSQAGGSYNEQFF. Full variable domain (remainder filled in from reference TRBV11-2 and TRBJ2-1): EAGVAQSPRYKIIEKRQSVAFWCNPISGHATLYWYQQILGQGPKLLIQFQNNGVVDDSQLPKDRFSAERLKGVDSTLKIQPAKLEDSAVYLCASSQAGGSYNEQFFGPGTRLTVL.

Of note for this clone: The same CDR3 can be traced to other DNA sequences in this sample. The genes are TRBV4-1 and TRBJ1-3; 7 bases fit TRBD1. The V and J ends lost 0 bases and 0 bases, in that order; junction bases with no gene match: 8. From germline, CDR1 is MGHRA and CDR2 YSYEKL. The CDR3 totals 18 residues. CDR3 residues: CASSQDKGRGNSGNTIYF. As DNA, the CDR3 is TGCGCCAGCAGCCAAGACAAGGGCAGGGGGAACTCTGGAAACACCATATATTTT.

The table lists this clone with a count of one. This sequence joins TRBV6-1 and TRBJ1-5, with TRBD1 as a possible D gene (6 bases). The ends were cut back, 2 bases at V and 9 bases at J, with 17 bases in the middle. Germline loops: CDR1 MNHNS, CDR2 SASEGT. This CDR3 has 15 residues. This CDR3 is CASSETAGVKRPQHF. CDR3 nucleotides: TGTGCCAGCAGTGAAACCGCAGGGGTCAAAAGGCCCCAGCATTTT.

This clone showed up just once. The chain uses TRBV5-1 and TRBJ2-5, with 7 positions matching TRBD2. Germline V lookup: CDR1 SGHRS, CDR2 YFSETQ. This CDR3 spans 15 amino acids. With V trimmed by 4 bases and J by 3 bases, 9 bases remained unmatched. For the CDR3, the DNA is TGCGCCAGCAGCCCCCTGGGCGGGGGTGAAGAGACCCAGTACTTC. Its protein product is CASSPLGGGEETQYF.

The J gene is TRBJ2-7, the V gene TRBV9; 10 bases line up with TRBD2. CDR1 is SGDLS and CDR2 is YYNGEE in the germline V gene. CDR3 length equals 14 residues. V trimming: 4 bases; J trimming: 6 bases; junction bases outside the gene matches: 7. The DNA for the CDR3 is TGTGCCAGCAGCCTCCTAGCGGGAGTTGGCGAGCAGTACTTC. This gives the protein CASSLLAGVGEQYF.

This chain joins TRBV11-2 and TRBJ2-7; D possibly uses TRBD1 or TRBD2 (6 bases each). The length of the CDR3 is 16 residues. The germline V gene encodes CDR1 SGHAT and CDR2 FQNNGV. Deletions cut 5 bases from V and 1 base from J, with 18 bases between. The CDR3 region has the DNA TGTGCCAGCAGCCCCCTCAGGAGGGGGACGTCCTACGAGCAGTACTTC. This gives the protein CASSPLRRGTSYEQYF.

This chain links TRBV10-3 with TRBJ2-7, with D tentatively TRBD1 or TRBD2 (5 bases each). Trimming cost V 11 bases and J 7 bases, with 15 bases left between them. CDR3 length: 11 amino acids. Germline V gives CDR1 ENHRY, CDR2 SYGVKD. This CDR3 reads CAVGTTGEQYF. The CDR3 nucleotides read TGTGCCGTAGGGACGACTGGGGAGCAGTACTTC.

The CDR3 loop reads CASSLADRYEQYF. CDR3 DNA sequence: TGTGCCAGCAGCTTAGCGGACAGATACGAGCAGTACTTC. The genes are TRBV7-2 and TRBJ2-7, with D possibly matching TRBD1 (6 bases). The CDR3 contains 13 residues. Trimming took 0 bases from V and 4 from J, leaving 7 bases between them. CDR1 is SGHTA and CDR2 is FQGNSA in the germline V gene.

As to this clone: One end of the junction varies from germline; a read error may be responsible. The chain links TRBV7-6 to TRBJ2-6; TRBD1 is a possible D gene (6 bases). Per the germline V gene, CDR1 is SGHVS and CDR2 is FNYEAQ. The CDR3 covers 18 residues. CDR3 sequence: CASSLEINRASWANVLTF. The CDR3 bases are TGTGCCAGCAGCTTAGAGATAAACAGGGCCTCTTGGGCCAACGTCCTGACTTTC.

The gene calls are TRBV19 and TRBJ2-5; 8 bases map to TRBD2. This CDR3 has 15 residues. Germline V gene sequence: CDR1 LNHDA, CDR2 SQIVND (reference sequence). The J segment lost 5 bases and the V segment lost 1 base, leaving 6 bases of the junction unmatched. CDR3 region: CASSIASGGVETQYF. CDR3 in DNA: TGTGCCAGTAGTATAGCCTCCGGGGGGGTCGAGACCCAGTACTTC.

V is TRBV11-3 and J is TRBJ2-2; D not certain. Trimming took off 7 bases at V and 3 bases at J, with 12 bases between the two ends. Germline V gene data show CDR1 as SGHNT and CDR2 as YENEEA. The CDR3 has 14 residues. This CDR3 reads CASKGSQDTGELFF. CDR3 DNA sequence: TGTGCCAGCAAGGGCAGCCAGGACACCGGGGAGCTGTTTTTT.

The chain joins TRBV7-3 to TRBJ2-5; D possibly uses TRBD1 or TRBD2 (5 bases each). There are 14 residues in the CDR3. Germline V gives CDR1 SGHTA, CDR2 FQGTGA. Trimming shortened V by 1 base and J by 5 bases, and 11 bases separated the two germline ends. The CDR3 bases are TGTGCCAGCAGCTTAAGTCGAGGGGTGGAGACCCAGTACTTC. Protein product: CASSLSRGVETQYF.

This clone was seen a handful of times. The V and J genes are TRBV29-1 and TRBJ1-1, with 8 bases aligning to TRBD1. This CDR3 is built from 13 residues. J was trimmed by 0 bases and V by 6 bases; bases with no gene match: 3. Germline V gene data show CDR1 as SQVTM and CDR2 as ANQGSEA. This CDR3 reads CSVQGALNTEAFF. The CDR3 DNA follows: TGCAGCGTGCAGGGGGCCCTGAACACTGAAGCTTTCTTT. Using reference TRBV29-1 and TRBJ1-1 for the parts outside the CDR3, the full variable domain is SAVISQKPSRDICQRGTSLTIQCQVDSQVTMMFWYRQQPGQSLTLIATANQGSEATYESGFVIDKFPISRPNLTFSTLTVSNMSPEDSSIYLCSVQGALNTEAFFGQGTRLTVV.

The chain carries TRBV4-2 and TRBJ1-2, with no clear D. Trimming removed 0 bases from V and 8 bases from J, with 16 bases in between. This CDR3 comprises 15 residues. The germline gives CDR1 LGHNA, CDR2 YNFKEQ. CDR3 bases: TGTGCCAGCAGCCAAGAGCAGGAGAGCTATGGCGGCTACACCTTC. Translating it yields CASSQEQESYGGYTF.

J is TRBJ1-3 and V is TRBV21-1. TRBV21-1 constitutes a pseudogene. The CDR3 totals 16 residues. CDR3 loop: CASSKGFNFSGNTIYF. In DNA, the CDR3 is TGTGCCAGCAGCAAAGGGTTTAATTTCTCTGGAAACACCATATATTTT.

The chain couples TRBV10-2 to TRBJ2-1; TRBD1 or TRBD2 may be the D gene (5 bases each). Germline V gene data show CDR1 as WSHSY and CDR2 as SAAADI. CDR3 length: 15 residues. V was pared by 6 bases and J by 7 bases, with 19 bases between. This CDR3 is CASRDGGQGRNEQFF. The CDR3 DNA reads TGCGCCAGCAGGGACGGAGGCCAGGGTAGGAATGAGCAGTTCTTC.

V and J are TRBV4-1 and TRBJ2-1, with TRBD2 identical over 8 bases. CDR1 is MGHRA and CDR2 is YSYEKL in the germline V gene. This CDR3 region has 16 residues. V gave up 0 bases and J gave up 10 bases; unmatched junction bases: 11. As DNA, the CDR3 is TGCGCCAGCAGCCAAGAGACTAGCGCGGGAGGACGGGAGCAGTTCTTC. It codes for CASSQETSAGGREQFF.

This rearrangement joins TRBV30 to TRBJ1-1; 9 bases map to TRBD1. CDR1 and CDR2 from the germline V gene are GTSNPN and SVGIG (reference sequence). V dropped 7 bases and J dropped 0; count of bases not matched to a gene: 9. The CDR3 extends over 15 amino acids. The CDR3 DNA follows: TGTGCCTCCAAGGGACAGGGCACATTGAACACTGAAGCTTTCTTT. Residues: CASKGQGTLNTEAFF.

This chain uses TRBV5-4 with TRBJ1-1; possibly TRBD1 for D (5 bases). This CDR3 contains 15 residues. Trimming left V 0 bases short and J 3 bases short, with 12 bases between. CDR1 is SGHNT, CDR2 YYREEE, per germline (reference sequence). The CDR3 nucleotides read TGTGCCAGCAGCTTGGATCAGGGAGGGGACACTGAAGCTTTCTTT. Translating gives CASSLDQGGDTEAFF.

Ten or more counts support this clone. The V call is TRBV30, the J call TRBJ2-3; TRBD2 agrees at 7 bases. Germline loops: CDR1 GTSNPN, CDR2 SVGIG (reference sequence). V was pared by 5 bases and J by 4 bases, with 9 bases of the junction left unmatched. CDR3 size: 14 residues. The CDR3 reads CAWDSGFAPDTQYF. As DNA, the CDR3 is TGTGCCTGGGATAGCGGGTTTGCCCCAGATACGCAGTATTTT.

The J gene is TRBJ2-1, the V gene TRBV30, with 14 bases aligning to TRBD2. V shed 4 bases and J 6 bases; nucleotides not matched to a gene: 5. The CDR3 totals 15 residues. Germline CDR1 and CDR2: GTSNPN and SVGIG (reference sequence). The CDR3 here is CAWTMGLAGANEQFF. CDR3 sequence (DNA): TGTGCCTGGACCATGGGACTAGCGGGAGCCAATGAGCAGTTCTTC.

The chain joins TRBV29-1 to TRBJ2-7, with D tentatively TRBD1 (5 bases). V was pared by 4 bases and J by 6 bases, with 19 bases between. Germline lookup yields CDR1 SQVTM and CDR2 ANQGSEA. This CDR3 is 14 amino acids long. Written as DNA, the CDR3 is TGCAGCGTTGGCCAGGGATCCCTACCGAGCGAGCAGTACTTC. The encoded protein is CSVGQGSLPSEQYF.

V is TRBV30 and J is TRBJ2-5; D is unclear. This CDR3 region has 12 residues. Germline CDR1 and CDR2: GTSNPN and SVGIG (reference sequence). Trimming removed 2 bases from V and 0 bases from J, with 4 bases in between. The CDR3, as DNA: TGTGCCTGGAGTCCAGACCAAGAGACCCAGTACTTC. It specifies CAWSPDQETQYF.

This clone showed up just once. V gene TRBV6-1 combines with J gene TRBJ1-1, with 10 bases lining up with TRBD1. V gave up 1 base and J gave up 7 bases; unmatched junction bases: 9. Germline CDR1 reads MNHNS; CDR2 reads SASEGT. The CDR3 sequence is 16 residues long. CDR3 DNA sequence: TGTGCCAGCAGTGAAGGGACAGGGGGAGTTATTTTTGAAGCTTTCTTT. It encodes CASSEGTGGVIFEAFF.